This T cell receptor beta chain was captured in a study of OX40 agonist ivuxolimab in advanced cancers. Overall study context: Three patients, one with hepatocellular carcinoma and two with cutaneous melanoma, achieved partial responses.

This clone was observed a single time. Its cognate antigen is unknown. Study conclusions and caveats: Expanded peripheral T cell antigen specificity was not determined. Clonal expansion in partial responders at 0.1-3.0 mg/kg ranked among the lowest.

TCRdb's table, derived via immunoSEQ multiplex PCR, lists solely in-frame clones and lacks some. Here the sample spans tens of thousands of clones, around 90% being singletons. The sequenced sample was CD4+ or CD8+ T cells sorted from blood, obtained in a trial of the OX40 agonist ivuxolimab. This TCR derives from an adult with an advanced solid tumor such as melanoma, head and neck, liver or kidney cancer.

DNA of the CDR3: TGTGCCAGCAGTTTATCGGGGAGGCAAGAGACCCAGTACTTC. This sequence encodes CASSLSGRQETQYF. V gene TRBV28 combines with J gene TRBJ2-5; D perhaps matches TRBD2 (6 bases). The germline V and J ends were trimmed by 1 base and 2 bases, with 8 bases remaining between them. The CDR3 is 14 residues long. CDR1 is MDHEN and CDR2 is SYDVKM in the germline V gene.